A single sample is the source of the 17 T cell receptor beta chains below, sequenced in a study of blood T cell repertoires in COVID-19. The protocol was immunoSEQ multiplex PCR, while the TCRdb copy is restricted to in-frame clones and leaves out a portion. The table has about 64,000 clones, 88% seen once. The sequenced material came from PBMCs or T cells enriched from blood (not recorded which). These receptors all stem from a woman between 35 and 50 years old who had recovered from COVID-19.

This clone was seen only once. The chain has TRBV3-1 (or the pseudogene TRBV3-2) and TRBJ1-6; 9 bases agree with TRBD1. Germline V gene lookup returns CDR1 LGHDT and CDR2 YNNKEL (reference sequence). CDR3 length equals 19 residues. J was trimmed by 4 bases and V by 3 bases; bases with no gene match: 13. The DNA for the CDR3 is TGTGCCAGCAGCCACGGAACCGGGACAGGGAGCACTTATAATTCACCCCTCCACTTT. This codes for CASSHGTGTGSTYNSPLHF.

V gene TRBV11-2 combines with J gene TRBJ2-1; D is possibly TRBD2 (7 bases). Between the trimmed V and J ends, which lost 2 bases and 9 bases, there was a span of 17 bases. The CDR3 sequence is 15 residues long. CDR1 is SGHAT, CDR2 FQNNGV, per germline. The CDR3 region has the DNA TGTGCCAGCAGCTTAAGGGGGGGCCTCGGAGGTGAGCAGTTCTTC. Protein: CASSLRGGLGGEQFF. The entire variable domain, with the rest obtained from reference TRBV11-2 and TRBJ2-1, is as follows: EAGVAQSPRYKIIEKRQSVAFWCNPISGHATLYWYQQILGQGPKLLIQFQNNGVVDDSQLPKDRFSAERLKGVDSTLKIQPAKLEDSAVYLCASSLRGGLGGEQFFGPGTRLTVL.

This chain joins TRBV6-5 and TRBJ1-1; 10 nucleotides agree with TRBD1. Germline V gene lookup returns CDR1 MNHEY and CDR2 SVGAGI. V dropped 2 bases and J dropped 5; count of bases not matched to a gene: 8. There are 16 residues in the CDR3. This CDR3 is CASSYVPGTGVTEAFF. In nucleotides, the CDR3 is TGTGCCAGCAGTTACGTTCCCGGGACAGGGGTGACTGAAGCTTTCTTT.

The chain links TRBV7-2 to TRBJ1-3; D is perhaps TRBD1 (5 bases). This CDR3 has 16 amino acids. V was clipped by 5 bases and J by 0 bases, with 14 bases between them. Germline V lookup: CDR1 SGHTA, CDR2 FQGNSA. CDR3 residues: CASSEYRISSGNTIYF. CDR3 DNA: TGTGCCAGCAGCGAATACAGGATTAGCTCTGGAAACACCATATATTTT.

The chain has TRBV10-3 and TRBJ2-1, with 9 bases matching TRBD2. Losses at the gene ends were 7 bases for V and 2 bases for J; bases not matched to a gene: 9. This CDR3 has 16 residues. Germline values: CDR1 ENHRY, CDR2 SYGVKD. DNA of the CDR3: TGTGCCATCACCTTCAAGCGGGGGGTAACCTACAATGAGCAGTTCTTC. It specifies CAITFKRGVTYNEQFF.

This chain joins TRBV29-1 and TRBJ2-2; 11 bases map to TRBD1. V lost 7 bases and J lost 6; bases outside the gene matches: 4. The V gene's germline CDR1 is SQVTM and CDR2 ANQGSEA. The CDR3 extends over 13 amino acids. CDR3 residues: CSARTGGSGELFF. CDR3 bases: TGCAGCGCCCGGACAGGGGGCTCCGGGGAGCTGTTTTTT.

This chain links TRBV2 with TRBJ2-6; TRBD2 aligns across 7 bases. CDR3 length equals 17 residues. V gave up 6 bases and J gave up 0 bases; unmatched junction bases: 8. Per germline, CDR1 SNHLY and CDR2 FYNNEI. The CDR3 DNA reads as TGTGCCAGCAGCCGACTAGCCACCCTCTCTGGGGCCAACGTCCTGACTTTC. Protein sequence: CASSRLATLSGANVLTF.

The chain employs TRBV27 and TRBJ1-2; D is uncertain. Germline V CDR1 and CDR2: MNHEY, SMNVEV (reference sequence). The ends were cut back, 0 bases at V and 2 bases at J, with 7 bases in the middle. This CDR3 region has 14 residues. The CDR3 sequence: CASSLSRRNYGYTF. The CDR3, as DNA: TGTGCCAGCAGTTTATCGAGGCGGAACTATGGCTACACCTTC.

The J gene is TRBJ1-5, the V gene TRBV6-5; unclear D gene. Germline CDR1 reads MNHEY; CDR2 reads SVGAGI. CDR3 length: 15 amino acids. V was pared by 6 bases and J by 7 bases, with 19 bases between. In DNA, the CDR3 is TGTGCCAGCAGCATTAACCCCCCAGGTAAACAGCCCCAGCATTTT. It specifies CASSINPPGKQPQHF.

The chain carries TRBV7-2 and TRBJ2-1; 11 bases match TRBD1. Germline V gene sequence: CDR1 SGHTA, CDR2 FQGNSA. J lost 10 bases, V lost 2 bases, and 10 bases had no gene match. The CDR3 totals 16 residues. The CDR3 protein is CASSLNGQGARGEQFF. CDR3 nucleotide sequence: TGTGCCAGCAGCTTAAACGGACAGGGGGCCCGGGGGGAGCAGTTCTTC.

This clone occurred once. The chain combines TRBV3-1 (or the pseudogene TRBV3-2) with TRBJ2-1; the D gene is possibly TRBD2 (6 bases). Germline values: CDR1 LGHDT, CDR2 YNNKEL (reference sequence). The CDR3 spans 21 residues. V dropped 3 bases and J dropped 0 bases, with 27 bases sitting between them. The CDR3: CASSHRPGTPLAPSSYNEQFF. The CDR3, as DNA: TGTGCCAGCAGCCATCGCCCTGGTACGCCGCTAGCGCCAAGCTCCTACAATGAGCAGTTCTTC.

In DNA, the CDR3 is TGTGCCAGCAGTGACTCTCTCCAAGGGACAGAAGTCTACGAGCAGTACTTC. Protein product: CASSDSLQGTEVYEQYF. J is TRBJ2-7 and V is TRBV6-4, with TRBD1 identical over 7 bases. This CDR3 contains 17 residues. V lost 0 bases to trimming and J lost 3 bases; unmatched junction nucleotides: 11. Germline values: CDR1 MRHNA, CDR2 SNTAGT.

The chain combines TRBV11-2 with TRBJ1-1; 9 positions agree with TRBD1. J was trimmed by 1 base and V by 2 bases; bases with no gene match: 8. The CDR3 has 17 amino acids. Per germline, CDR1 SGHAT and CDR2 FQNNGV. The CDR3, as DNA: TGTGCCAGCAGCTTATCCCGGGACAGGGTGTCGAACACTGAAGCTTTCTTT. Translating it yields CASSLSRDRVSNTEAFF.

V is TRBV4-1 and J is TRBJ1-6; D remains ambiguous. V lost 0 bases to trimming and J lost 10 bases, with 16 bases between them. The CDR3 is 16 residues long. Germline CDR1 MGHRA, CDR2 YSYEKL. The CDR3 sequence: CASSQEAGGQLSPLHF. In DNA form, the CDR3 reads TGCGCCAGCAGCCAAGAGGCCGGAGGGCAGCTCTCACCCCTCCACTTT.

The V call is TRBV7-2, the J call TRBJ2-5; D is ambiguous. Germline lookup yields CDR1 SGHTA and CDR2 FQGNSA. Trimming took 2 bases from V and 4 from J, leaving 11 bases between them. This CDR3 has 14 residues. This CDR3 is CASSLPDLGETQYF. The CDR3 DNA follows: TGTGCCAGCAGCTTACCAGACTTGGGAGAGACCCAGTACTTC.

The chain links TRBV11-3 to TRBJ2-6; a possible D gene is TRBD2 (7 bases). Germline CDR1 reads SGHNT; CDR2 reads YENEEA. The CDR3 extends over 16 amino acids. V lost 5 bases, J lost 0 bases, and 11 bases lay in between. In DNA form, the CDR3 reads TGTGCCAGCAGCCTAAGGGGGGGCTCTGGGGCCAACGTCCTGACTTTC. Translated: CASSLRGGSGANVLTF.

This sequence joins TRBV6-6 and TRBJ1-2; no clear D. Germline V gene data show CDR1 as MNHNY and CDR2 as SVGAGI (reference sequence). Trimming cost V 2 bases and J 4 bases, with 11 bases left between them. The CDR3 spans 14 residues. DNA of the CDR3: TGTGCCAGCAGTTACGTAGGAGGGATCTATGGCTACACCTTC. Its protein product is CASSYVGGIYGYTF.